What follows are 5 T cell receptor beta chains derived from one specimen sequenced in a study of T cell repertoires in cytomegalovirus infection. Their recognized antigens are unknown. Via MiXCR, TCRdb re-called the reads, giving one row per CDR3 protein. The table includes 80,000 to 95,000 distinct CDR3 sequences, about 31% detected once. Here the sequenced sample was CD8+ T cells from cultured PBMCs, taken from culture after CMV antigen stimulation. These TCRs come from a human donor in good health (CMV status not recorded). Some clones in this sample may be carry-over from other donors' samples.

This clonotype showed up just a few times. The chain carries TRBV27 and TRBJ1-1; possible D gene TRBD1, 6 bases. The CDR3 spans 16 residues. Trimming left V 7 bases short and J 1 base short, with 19 bases between. Germline V gene data show CDR1 as MNHEY and CDR2 as SMNVEV (reference sequence). For the CDR3, the DNA is TGTGCCAGCACCCAACGGGGGGCAACTGGGAACACTGAAGCTTTCTTT. Its translation: CASTQRGATGNTEAFF.

This clonotype was counted only a few times. CDR3 sequence reads: CASGPGGYEQYF. The CDR3 DNA sequence: TGTGCCAGCGGACCGGGCGGCTACGAGCAGTACTTC. The chain joins TRBV12-3 or TRBV12-4 to TRBJ2-7; D ambiguous. This CDR3 region has 12 residues. V dropped 8 bases and J dropped 3 bases, with 11 bases sitting between them.

Only a few counts were recorded for this clonotype. The chain has TRBV7-6 and TRBJ2-3; the match to TRBD2 covers 12 bases. V was clipped by 1 base and J by 3 bases; unmatched bases: 5. This CDR3 region has 17 residues. Germline CDR1 is SGHVS and CDR2 is FNYEAQ. The CDR3, as DNA: TGTGCCAGCAGCTTAGTCCCACTAGCGGGGGGTACAGATACGCAGTATTTT. Its protein product is CASSLVPLAGGTDTQYF.

The chain uses TRBV12-3 or TRBV12-4 and TRBJ2-7; TRBD1 might be the D (5 bases). The CDR3 runs 12 residues. Trimming stripped 7 bases from V and 5 bases from J, with 12 bases between. CDR3 loop: CASTDNSDEQYF. DNA of the CDR3: TGTGCCAGCACGGACAATTCGGACGAGCAGTACTTC.

This clonotype was picked up many times. V gene TRBV7-9 combines with J gene TRBJ1-1; D perhaps matches TRBD1 (6 bases). V lost 4 bases, J lost 6 bases, and 9 bases lay in between. Germline-derived CDR1 and CDR2 are SEHNR and FQNEAQ (reference sequence). This CDR3 is 12 amino acids long. The CDR3: CASSSTGPEAFF. The CDR3, as DNA: TGTGCCAGCAGCTCGACAGGACCTGAAGCTTTCTTT.